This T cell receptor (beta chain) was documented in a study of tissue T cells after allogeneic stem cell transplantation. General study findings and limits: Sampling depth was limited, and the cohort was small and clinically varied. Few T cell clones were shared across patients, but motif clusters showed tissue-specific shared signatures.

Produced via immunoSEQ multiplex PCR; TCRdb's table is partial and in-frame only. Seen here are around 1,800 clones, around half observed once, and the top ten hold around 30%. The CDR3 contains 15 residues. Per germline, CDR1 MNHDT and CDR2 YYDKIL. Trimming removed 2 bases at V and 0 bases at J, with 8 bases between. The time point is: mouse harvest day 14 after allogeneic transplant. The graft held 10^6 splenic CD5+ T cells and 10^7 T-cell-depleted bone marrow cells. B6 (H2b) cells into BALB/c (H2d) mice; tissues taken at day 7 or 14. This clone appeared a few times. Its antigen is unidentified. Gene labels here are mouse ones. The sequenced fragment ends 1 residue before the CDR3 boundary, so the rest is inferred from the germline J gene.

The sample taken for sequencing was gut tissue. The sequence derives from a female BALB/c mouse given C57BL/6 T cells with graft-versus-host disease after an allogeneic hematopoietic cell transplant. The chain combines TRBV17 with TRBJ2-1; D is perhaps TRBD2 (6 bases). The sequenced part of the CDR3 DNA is TGTGCTAGCAGTAGAAGGGACTCTAACTATGCTGAGCAGTTC. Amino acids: CASSRRDSNYAEQF. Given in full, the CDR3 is CASSRRDSNYAEQFF.